This TCR beta chain comes out of a study of early T cells in non-severe SARS-CoV-2 infection. Study results and caveats: Matching against VDJdb likely underestimated virus-specific expansions, favoring anti-spike CD8.

Each CDR3 protein gets one entry after TCRdb re-called the 5' RACE reads with MiXCR. Of some 91,000 distinct CDR3 sequences in the sample, roughly 9.6% were seen once. This CDR3 region has 14 residues. V was shortened by 5 bases and J by 0 bases, with 11 bases between the two germline ends. The germline gives CDR1 SEHNR, CDR2 FQNEAQ (reference sequence). A remark on this clonotype: Its antigen remains unidentified.

This sequence joins TRBV7-9 and TRBJ2-7, with D perhaps TRBD2 (6 bases). Sequences were derived from whole blood, sampled at baseline. The sequence came from an adult who was a healthcare worker with PCR-confirmed SARS-CoV-2 infection or an uninfected control (not recorded which). The CDR3: CASSPTEGSYEQYF. Here the CDR3 DNA reads TGTGCCAGCAGCCCAACGGAGGGCTCCTACGAGCAGTACTTC.